This T cell receptor beta chain was sequenced for a study of blood T cell repertoires in COVID-19. Study-wide context: The origin of the acute and convalescent COVID-19 samples was the United States, Italy and Spain. T cells, B-cell-depleted T cells, or PBMCs provided the cDNA or gDNA that served as material.

Profiled with immunoSEQ multiplex PCR; TCRdb holds only in-frame clones, not every one. Among about 81,000 clones, more than 75% were seen once, and the ten largest hold roughly 10%. Deletions cut 5 bases from V and 6 bases from J, with 15 bases between. Germline CDR1 reads SGHTA; CDR2 reads FQGTGA. This CDR3 spans 14 amino acids. The clonotype comes from a man in his sixties with acute or convalescent COVID-19. The sequenced sample consisted of peripheral blood. The J gene is TRBJ2-3, the V gene TRBV7-3; D may be TRBD2 (7 bases). The CDR3 DNA reads as TGTGCCAGCAGCACCGTAGGGGGGGATGATACGCAGTATTTT. Encoded protein: CASSTVGGDDTQYF.